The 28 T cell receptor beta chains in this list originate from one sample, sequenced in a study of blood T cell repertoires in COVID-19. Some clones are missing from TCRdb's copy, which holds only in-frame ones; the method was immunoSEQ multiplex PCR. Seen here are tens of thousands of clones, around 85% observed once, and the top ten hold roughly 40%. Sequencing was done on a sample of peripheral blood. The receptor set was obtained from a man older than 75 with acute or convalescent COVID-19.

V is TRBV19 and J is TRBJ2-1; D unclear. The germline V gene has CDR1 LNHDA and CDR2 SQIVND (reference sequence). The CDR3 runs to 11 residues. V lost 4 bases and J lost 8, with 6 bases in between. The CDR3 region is CASSRAYEQFF. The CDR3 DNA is TGTGCCAGTAGTAGGGCCTATGAGCAGTTCTTC.

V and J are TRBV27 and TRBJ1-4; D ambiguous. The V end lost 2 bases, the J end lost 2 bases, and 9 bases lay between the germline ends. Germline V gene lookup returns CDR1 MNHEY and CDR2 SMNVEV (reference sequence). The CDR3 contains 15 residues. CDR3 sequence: CASSLRSVTNEKLFF. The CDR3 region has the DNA TGTGCCAGCAGTTTACGATCGGTGACTAATGAAAAACTGTTTTTT.

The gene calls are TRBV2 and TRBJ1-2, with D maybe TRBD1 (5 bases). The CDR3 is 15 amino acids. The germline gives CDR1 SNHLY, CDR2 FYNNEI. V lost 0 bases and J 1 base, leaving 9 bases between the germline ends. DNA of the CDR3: TGTGCCAGCAGTGAAGCGGCGGGGCTTAACTATGGCTACACCTTC. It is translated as CASSEAAGLNYGYTF.

CDR3 in amino acids: CASSSPGQGGEKLFF. The CDR3 nucleotides read TGCGCCAGCAGCTCGCCGGGACAGGGGGGTGAAAAACTGTTTTTT. The chain is built from TRBV5-1 and TRBJ1-4; 11 positions match TRBD1. CDR1 SGHRS and CDR2 YFSETQ come from the germline V gene. The CDR3 spans 15 residues. V dropped 3 bases and J dropped 7; count of bases not matched to a gene: 5.

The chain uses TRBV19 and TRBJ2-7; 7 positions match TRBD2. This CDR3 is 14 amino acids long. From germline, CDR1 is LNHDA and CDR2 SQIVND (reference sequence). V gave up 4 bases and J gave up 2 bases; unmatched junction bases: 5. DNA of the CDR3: TGTGCCAGTAGTAGGGGAGGGGACCCCTACGAGCAGTACTTC. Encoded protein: CASSRGGDPYEQYF.

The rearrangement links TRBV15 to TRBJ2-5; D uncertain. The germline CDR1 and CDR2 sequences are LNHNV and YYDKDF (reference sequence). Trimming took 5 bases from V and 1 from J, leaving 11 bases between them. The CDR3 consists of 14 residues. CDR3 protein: CATSVRWAQETQYF. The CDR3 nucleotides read TGTGCCACCAGCGTCCGATGGGCCCAAGAGACCCAGTACTTC.

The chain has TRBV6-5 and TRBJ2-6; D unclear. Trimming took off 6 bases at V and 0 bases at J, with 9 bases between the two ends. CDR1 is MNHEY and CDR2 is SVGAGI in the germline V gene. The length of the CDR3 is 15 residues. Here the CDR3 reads CASSLDNSGANVLTF. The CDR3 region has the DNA TGTGCCAGCAGCCTCGACAACTCTGGGGCCAACGTCCTGACTTTC.

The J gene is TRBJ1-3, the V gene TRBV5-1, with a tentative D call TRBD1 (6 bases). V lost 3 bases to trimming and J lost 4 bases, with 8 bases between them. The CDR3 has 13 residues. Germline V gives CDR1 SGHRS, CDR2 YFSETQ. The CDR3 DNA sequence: TGCGCCAGCAGCTACGGACAGGGAAACACCATATATTTT. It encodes CASSYGQGNTIYF.

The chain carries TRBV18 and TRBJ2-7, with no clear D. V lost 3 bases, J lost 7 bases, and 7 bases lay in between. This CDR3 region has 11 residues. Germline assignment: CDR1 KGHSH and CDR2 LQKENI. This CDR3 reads CASSPLEEQYF. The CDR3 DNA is TGTGCCAGCTCACCCCTCGAGGAGCAGTACTTC.

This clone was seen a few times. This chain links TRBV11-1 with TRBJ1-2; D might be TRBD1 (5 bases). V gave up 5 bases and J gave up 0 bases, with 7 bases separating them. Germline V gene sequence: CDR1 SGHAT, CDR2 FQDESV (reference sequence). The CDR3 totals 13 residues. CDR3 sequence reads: CASSRTTNYGYTF. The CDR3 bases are TGTGCCAGCAGCCGGACAACTAACTATGGCTACACCTTC.

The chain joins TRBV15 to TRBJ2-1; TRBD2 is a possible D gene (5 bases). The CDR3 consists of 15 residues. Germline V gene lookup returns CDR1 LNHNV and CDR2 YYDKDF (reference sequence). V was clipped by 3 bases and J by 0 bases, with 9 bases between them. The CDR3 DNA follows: TGTGCCACCAGCAGCCGCAGCGGCTCCTACAATGAGCAGTTCTTC. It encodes CATSSRSGSYNEQFF.

CDR3: CAISRDRLSEAFF. As DNA, the CDR3 is TGTGCCATCAGTAGGGACAGACTATCCGAAGCTTTCTTT. The rearrangement links TRBV10-3 to TRBJ1-1; 7 nucleotides align to TRBD1. V dropped 5 bases and J dropped 8; count of bases not matched to a gene: 8. CDR1 and CDR2 from the germline V gene are ENHRY and SYGVKD. The CDR3 spans 13 residues.

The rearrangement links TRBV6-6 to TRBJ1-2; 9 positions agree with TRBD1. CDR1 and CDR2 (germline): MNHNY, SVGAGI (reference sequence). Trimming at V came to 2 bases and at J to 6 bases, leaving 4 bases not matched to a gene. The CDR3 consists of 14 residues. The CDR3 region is CASSYPWTGDGYTF. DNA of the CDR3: TGTGCCAGCAGTTACCCGTGGACAGGGGATGGCTACACCTTC.

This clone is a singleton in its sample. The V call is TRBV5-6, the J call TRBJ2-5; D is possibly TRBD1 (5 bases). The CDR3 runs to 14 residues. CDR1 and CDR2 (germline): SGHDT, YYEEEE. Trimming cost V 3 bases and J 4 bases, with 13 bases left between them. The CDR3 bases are TGTGCCAGCAGCTACCCCCAGGGTCCAGAGACCCAGTACTTC. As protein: CASSYPQGPETQYF.

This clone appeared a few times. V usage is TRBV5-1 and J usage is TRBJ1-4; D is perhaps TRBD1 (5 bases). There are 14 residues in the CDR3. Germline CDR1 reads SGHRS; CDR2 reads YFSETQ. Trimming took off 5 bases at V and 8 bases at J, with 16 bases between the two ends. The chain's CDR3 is CASSTRSPGEKLFF. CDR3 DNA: TGCGCCAGCAGTACGAGGTCGCCAGGGGAAAAACTGTTTTTT. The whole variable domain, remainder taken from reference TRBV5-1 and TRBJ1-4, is KAGVTQTPRYLIKTRGQQVTLSCSPISGHRSVSWYQQTPGQGLQFLFEYFSETQRNKGNFPGRFSGRQFSNSRSEMNVSTLELGDSALYLCASSTRSPGEKLFFGSGTQLSVL.

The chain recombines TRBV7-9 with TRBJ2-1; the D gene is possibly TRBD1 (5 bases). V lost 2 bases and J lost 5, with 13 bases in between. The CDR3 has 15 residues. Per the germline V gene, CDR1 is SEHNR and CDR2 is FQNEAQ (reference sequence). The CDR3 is CASSLQGRWDNEQFF. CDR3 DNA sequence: TGTGCCAGCAGCTTACAGGGCCGGTGGGACAATGAGCAGTTCTTC.

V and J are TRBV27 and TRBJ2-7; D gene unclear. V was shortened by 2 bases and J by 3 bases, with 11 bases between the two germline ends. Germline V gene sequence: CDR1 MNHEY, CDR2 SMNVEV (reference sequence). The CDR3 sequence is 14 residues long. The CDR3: CASSLVRPYYEQYF. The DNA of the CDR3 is TGTGCCAGCAGTTTAGTGAGGCCTTACTACGAGCAGTACTTC.

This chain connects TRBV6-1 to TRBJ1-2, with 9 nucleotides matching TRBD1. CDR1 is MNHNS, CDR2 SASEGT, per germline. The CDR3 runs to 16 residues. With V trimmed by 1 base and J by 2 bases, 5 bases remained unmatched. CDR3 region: CASSEGTGVINYGYTF. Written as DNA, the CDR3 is TGTGCCAGCAGTGAAGGGACAGGGGTCATCAACTATGGCTACACCTTC.

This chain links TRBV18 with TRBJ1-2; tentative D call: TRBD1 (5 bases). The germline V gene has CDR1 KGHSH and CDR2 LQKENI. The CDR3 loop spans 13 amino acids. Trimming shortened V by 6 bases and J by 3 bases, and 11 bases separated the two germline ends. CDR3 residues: CASSVAGDYGYTF. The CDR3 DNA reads TGTGCCAGCTCCGTGGCGGGGGACTATGGCTACACCTTC.

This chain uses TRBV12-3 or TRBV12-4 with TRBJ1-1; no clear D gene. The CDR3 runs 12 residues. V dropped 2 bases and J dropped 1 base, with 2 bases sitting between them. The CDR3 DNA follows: TGTGCCAGCAGTTTACAGAACACTGAAGCTTTCTTT. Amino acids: CASSLQNTEAFF.

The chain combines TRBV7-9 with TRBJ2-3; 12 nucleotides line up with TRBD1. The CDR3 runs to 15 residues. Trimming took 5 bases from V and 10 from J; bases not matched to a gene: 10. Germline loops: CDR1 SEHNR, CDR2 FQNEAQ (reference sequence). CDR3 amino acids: CASSPGTGGPVAQYF. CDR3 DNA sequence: TGTGCCAGCAGCCCCGGGACAGGGGGCCCAGTAGCGCAGTATTTT.

In DNA, the CDR3 is TGTGCCAGTAAACAGGGGGACTATGGCTACACCTTC. Translated, it gives CASKQGDYGYTF. The chain couples TRBV19 to TRBJ1-2, with TRBD1 identical over 8 bases. The CDR3 is 12 amino acids. The V gene end was trimmed by 7 bases and the J gene end by 3 bases; junction bases not matched to a gene: 1. Per germline, CDR1 LNHDA and CDR2 SQIVND (reference sequence).

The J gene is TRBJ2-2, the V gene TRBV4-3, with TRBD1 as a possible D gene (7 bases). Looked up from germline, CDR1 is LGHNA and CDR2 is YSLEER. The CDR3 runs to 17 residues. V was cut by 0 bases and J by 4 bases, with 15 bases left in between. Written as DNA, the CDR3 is TGCGCCAGCAGCCAAGATCAGGGTCAGGGGGGCACCGGGGAGCTGTTTTTT. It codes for CASSQDQGQGGTGELFF.

The CDR3 region is CASSLNGNTEAFF. The DNA of the CDR3 is TGTGCCAGCAGTTTAAACGGGAACACTGAAGCTTTCTTT. This rearrangement joins TRBV28 to TRBJ1-1; D not certain. V lost 2 bases and J 1 base, leaving 5 bases between the germline ends. The CDR3 length is 13 residues. Looked up from germline, CDR1 is MDHEN and CDR2 is SYDVKM.

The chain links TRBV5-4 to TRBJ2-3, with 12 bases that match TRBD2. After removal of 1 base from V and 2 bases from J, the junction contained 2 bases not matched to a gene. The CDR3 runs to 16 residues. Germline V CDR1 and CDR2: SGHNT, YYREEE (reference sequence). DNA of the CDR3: TGTGCCAGCAGCTTGACTAGCGGGAGGAACACAGATACGCAGTATTTT. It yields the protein CASSLTSGRNTDTQYF.

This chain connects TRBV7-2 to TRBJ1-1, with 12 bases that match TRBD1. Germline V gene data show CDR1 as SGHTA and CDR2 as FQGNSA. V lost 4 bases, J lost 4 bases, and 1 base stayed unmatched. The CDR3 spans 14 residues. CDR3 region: CASSWDRGPTEAFF. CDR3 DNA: TGTGCCAGCAGCTGGGACAGGGGGCCCACTGAAGCTTTCTTT.

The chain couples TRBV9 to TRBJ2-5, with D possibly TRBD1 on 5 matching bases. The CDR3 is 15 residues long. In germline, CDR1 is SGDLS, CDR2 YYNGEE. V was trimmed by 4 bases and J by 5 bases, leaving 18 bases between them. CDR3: CASSPSSTGWETQYF. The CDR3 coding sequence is TGTGCCAGCAGCCCGTCCAGTACAGGTTGGGAGACCCAGTACTTC.

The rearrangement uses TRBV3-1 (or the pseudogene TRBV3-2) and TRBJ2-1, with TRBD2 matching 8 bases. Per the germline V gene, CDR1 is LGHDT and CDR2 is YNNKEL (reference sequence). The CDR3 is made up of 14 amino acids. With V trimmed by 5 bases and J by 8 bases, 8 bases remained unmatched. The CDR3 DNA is TGTGCCAGCAGCTTTCAGAGCGGGAGAGATGAGCAGTTCTTC. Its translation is CASSFQSGRDEQFF.